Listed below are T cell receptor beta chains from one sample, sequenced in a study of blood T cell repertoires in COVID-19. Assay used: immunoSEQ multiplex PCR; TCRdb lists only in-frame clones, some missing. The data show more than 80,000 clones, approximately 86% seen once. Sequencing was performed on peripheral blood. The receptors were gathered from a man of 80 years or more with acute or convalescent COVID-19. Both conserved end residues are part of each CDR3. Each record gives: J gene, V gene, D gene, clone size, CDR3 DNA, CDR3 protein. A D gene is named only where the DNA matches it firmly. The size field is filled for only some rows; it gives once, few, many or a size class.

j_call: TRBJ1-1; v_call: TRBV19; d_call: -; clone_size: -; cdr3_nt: TGTGCCAGTAGTGGCTCGGGGGGCACTGAAGCTTTCTTT; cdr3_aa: CASSGSGGTEAFF
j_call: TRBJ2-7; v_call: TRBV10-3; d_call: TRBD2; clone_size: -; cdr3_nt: TGTGCCATCAGCACAAACTTCCCGGGACTAGCGGGAGTCCAAATCTCCTCCTACGAGCAGTACTTC; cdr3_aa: CAISTNFPGLAGVQISSYEQYF
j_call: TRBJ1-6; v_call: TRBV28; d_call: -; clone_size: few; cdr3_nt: TGTGCCAGCAGTTTCCCGGGGAATTCACCCCTCCACTTT; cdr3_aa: CASSFPGNSPLHF
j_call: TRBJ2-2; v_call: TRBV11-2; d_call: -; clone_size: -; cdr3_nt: TGTGCCAGCAGCTTAGGCCGCGCCGGGGAGCTGTTTTTT; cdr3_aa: CASSLGRAGELFF
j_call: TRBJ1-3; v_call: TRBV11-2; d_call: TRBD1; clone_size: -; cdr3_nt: TGTGCCAGCAGCATCCGACAGGGGATTCCACCGGGACGAAACACCATATATTTT; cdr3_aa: CASSIRQGIPPGRNTIYF
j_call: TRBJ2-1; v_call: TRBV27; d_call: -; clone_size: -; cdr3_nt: TGTGCCAGCAGTCCACAGGGAGATGAACAGTTCTTC; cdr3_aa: CASSPQGDEQFF
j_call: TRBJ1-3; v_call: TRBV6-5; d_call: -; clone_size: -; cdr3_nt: TGTGCCACCCATGACAGCCTTGTCGGAAACACCATATATTTT; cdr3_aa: CATHDSLVGNTIYF
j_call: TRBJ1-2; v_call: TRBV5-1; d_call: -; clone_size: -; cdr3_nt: TGCGCCAGCAGCTTCGGGGAGGGAGGCTATGGCTACACCTTC; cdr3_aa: CASSFGEGGYGYTF
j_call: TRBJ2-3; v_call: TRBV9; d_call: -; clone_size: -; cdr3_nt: TGTGCCAGCAGCGTAGGTGGGGGGCTAGCGGATCCAGATACGCAGTATTTT; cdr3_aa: CASSVGGGLADPDTQYF
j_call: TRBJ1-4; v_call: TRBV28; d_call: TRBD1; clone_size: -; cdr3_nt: TGTGCCAGCAGTTGGACAGGGTCCCCCACTAATGAAAAACTGTTTTTT; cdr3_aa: CASSWTGSPTNEKLFF
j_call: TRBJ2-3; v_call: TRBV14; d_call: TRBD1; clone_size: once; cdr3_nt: TGTGCCAGCAGTTGGGCGGACAGGGGGCTTACAGATACGCAGTATTTT; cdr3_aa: CASSWADRGLTDTQYF
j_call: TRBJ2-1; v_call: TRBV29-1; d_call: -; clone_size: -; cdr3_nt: TGCAGCGCGTCCGTCGGCGTTGGAGTCTCCTACAATGAGCAGTTCTTC; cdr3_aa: CSASVGVGVSYNEQFF
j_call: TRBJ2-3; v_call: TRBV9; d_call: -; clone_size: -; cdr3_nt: TGTGCCAGCAGCTTTACCCATAGCGGTAGCACAGATACGCAGTATTTT; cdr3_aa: CASSFTHSGSTDTQYF
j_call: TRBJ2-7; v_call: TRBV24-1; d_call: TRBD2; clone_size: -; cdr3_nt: TGTGCCACCTCGGGAGGTGCCTACGAGCAGTACTTC; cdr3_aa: CATSGGAYEQYF
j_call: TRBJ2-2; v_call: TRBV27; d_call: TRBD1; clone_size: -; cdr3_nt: TGTGCCAGCAGTCCGACAGGGATGAGGTACACCGGGGAGCTGTTTTTT; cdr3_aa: CASSPTGMRYTGELFF
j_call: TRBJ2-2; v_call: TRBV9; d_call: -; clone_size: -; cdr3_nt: TGTGCCAGCAGCGTCCTAGCGAACACCGGGGAGCTGTTTTTT; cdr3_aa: CASSVLANTGELFF
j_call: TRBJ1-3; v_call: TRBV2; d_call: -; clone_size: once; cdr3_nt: TGTGCCAGCATAAGGGGGAGCTCTGGAAACACCATATATTTT; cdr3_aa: CASIRGSSGNTIYF
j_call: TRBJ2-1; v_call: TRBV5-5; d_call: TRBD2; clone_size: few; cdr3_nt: TGTGCCAGCAGCTTGGTAGCCAGCGGGGGTTACAATGAGCAGTTCTTC; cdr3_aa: CASSLVASGGYNEQFF
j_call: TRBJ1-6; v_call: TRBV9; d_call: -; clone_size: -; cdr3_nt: TGTGCCAGCAGCGCTAGCGGGACGGTCATTAATTCACCCCTCCACTTT; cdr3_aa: CASSASGTVINSPLHF
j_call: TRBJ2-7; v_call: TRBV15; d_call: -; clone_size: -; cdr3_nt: TGTGCCACCAGCAGAGATAACGGGTTCGAGCAGTACTTC; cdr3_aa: CATSRDNGFEQYF
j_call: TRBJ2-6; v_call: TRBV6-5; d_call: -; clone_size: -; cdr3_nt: TGTGCCAGCAGTTTCCGAGTCCAGGGTGATGGGGTCCTGACTTTC; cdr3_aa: CASSFRVQGDGVLTF
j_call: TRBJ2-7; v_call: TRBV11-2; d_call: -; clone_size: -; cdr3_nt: TGTGCCAGCAGCTTTAATCTGGAGCAGTACTTC; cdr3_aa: CASSFNLEQYF
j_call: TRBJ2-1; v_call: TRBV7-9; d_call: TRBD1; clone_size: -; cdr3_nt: TGTGCCAGCAGCCCCCTCCGGGACAGTAAGTTCTTC; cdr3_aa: CASSPLRDSKFF
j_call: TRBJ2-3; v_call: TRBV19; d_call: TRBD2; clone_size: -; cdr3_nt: TGTGCCAGTAGTTCGCGACTAGCGGGAGAATCAGATACGCAGTATTTT; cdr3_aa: CASSSRLAGESDTQYF
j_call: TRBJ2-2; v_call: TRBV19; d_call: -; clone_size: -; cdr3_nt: TGTGCCAGTACCCATTGGCCCCCGGGGGGCTCGACCGGGGAGCTGTTTTTT; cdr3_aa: CASTHWPPGGSTGELFF
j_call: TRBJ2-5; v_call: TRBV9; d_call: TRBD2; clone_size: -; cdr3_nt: TGTGCCAGCACCCCCGCGGGGGGGCGCGAAGAGACCCAGTACTTC; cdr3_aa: CASTPAGGREETQYF
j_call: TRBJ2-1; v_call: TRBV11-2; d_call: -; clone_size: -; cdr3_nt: TGTGCCAGCAGCTTAGTACTCGTCGGAGGTGAGCAGTTCTTC; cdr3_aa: CASSLVLVGGEQFF
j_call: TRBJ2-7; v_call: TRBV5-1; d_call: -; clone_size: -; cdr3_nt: TGCGCCAGCAGCTTAGGGGGTAAAGTCCCAGGCGAGCAGTACTTC; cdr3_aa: CASSLGGKVPGEQYF
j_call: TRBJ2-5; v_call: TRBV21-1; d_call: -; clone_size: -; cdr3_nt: TGTGCCAGCAGCGCATCCCCTTACCGGGACAGATCAGAGACCCAGTACTTC; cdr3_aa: CASSASPYRDRSETQYF
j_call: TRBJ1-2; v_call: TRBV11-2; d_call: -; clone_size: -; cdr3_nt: TGTGCCAGCAGCTTAGAAGCAGGGGTAAGGGGCTACACCTTC; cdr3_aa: CASSLEAGVRGYTF
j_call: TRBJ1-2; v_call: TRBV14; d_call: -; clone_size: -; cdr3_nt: TGTGCCAGCAGCCAAACAGGGAACTATGGCTACACCTTC; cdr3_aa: CASSQTGNYGYTF
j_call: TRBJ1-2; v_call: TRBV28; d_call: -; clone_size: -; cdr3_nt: TGTGCCAGCAGTCCCCAGGACATTAACCTCACCTTC; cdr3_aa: CASSPQDINLTF
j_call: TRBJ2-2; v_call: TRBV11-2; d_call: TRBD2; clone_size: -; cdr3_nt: TGTGCCACGGCTAGCGGGGTTAACACCGGGGAGCTGTTTTTT; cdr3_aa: CATASGVNTGELFF
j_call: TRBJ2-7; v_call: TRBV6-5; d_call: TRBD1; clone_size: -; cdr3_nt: TGTGCCAGCAGTTCCGTGACAGGGGGCCACGAGCAGTACTTC; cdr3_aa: CASSSVTGGHEQYF
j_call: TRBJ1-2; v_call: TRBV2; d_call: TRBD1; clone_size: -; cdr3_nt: TGTGCCAGCAGGGGGGACAGTCCCTATGGCTACACCTTC; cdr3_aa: CASRGDSPYGYTF
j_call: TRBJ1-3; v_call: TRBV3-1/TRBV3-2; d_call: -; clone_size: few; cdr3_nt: TGTGCCAGCAGCCAATACCGGGAGCCCCCTGGAAACACCATATATTTT; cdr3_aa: CASSQYREPPGNTIYF
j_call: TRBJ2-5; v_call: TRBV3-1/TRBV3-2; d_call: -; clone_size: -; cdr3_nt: TGTGCCAGCAGCCAAGATCTTAACATTGTTTCGGAGGGAGAGACCCAGTACTTC; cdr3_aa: CASSQDLNIVSEGETQYF
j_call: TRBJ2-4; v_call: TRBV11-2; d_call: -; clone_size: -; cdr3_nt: TGTGCCAGCAGCTTATCGGGAATCAACATTCAGTACTTC; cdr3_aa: CASSLSGINIQYF
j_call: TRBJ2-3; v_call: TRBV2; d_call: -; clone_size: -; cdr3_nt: TGTGCCAGCGTTCTAGGCGGAGCTGACACAGATACGCAGTATTTT; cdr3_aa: CASVLGGADTDTQYF
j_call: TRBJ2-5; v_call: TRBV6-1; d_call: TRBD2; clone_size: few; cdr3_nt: TGTGCCAGCAGTGAATTAGCGGGAGGGCCAGAGACCCAGTACTTC; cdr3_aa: CASSELAGGPETQYF
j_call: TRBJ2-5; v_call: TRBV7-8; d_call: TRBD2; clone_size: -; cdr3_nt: TGTGCCAGCAGCTTAGCGGGACTAGCGGAAGAGACCCAGTACTTC; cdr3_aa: CASSLAGLAEETQYF
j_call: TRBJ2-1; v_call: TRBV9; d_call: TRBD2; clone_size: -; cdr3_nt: TGTGCCAGCAGCGGGACTAGCCGCAATGAGCAGTTCTTC; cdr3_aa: CASSGTSRNEQFF